This T cell receptor beta chain was captured by sequencing in a study of T cell repertoires in cytomegalovirus infection. Study in general: Well-studied HLA-B-restricted epitopes and recently identified HLA-C-restricted epitopes of CMV were both used in the study. Both a matching HLA type and CMV infection were indicated by public TCR beta signatures.

V dropped 7 bases and J dropped 8 bases, with 11 bases sitting between them. This CDR3 region has 11 residues. Germline CDR1 and CDR2: MNHNS and SASEGT. Using its own MiXCR run on the reads, TCRdb lists one record per CDR3 protein. The sample has approximately 770,000 distinct CDR3 sequences; approximately 32% are singletons. Only a few counts were recorded for this clonotype. Its antigen is currently unknown. The sequencing here drew on cultured CD8+ T cells from PBMCs, taken from culture after CMV antigen stimulation. The rearrangement joins TRBV6-1 to TRBJ1-1; no definite D call. The clonotype was recovered from a human donor in good health (CMV status not recorded). Some clones in this sample may be carry-over from other donors' samples. The CDR3 nucleotides read TGTGCCAGCACTAAAGGGCCAGAAGCTTTCTTT. This translates into CASTKGPEAFF.